A single sample is the source of the 13 T cell receptor beta chains below, sequenced in a study of cytotoxic CD8 clonotypes in ibrutinib-treated CLL. The data were produced by immunoSEQ multiplex PCR, yet TCRdb's version contains in-frame clones alone and is incomplete. The sample has some 160,000 clones, roughly 80% seen once. The starting material was PBMCs, obtained after 12 months of ibrutinib treatment. These receptors came from a human donor with chronic lymphocytic leukemia.

V is TRBV14 and J is TRBJ2-3; 14 bases line up with TRBD2. The CDR3 is made up of 17 amino acids. Per the germline V gene, CDR1 is SGHDN and CDR2 is FVKESK. The J segment lost 3 bases and the V segment lost 4 bases, leaving 6 bases of the junction unmatched. CDR3 nucleotides: TGTGCCAGCAGCCGGACTAGCGGGAGGAGAAGTACAGATACGCAGTATTTT. Translated, it gives CASSRTSGRRSTDTQYF.

The V gene is TRBV29-1, the J gene TRBJ2-1; 15 nucleotides match TRBD2. CDR3 size: 17 residues. Germline V gene lookup returns CDR1 SQVTM and CDR2 ANQGSEA. Trimming cost V 6 bases and J 0 bases; bases outside gene matches: 6. CDR3 loop: CSVTGLAGGSSYNEQFF. In DNA, the CDR3 is TGCAGCGTAACGGGACTAGCGGGAGGAAGCTCCTACAATGAGCAGTTCTTC.

This chain uses TRBV6-5 with TRBJ1-2; TRBD1 aligns across 7 bases. Germline V gene lookup returns CDR1 MNHEY and CDR2 SVGAGI. V gave up 0 bases and J gave up 4 bases; unmatched junction bases: 5. The CDR3 is 15 amino acids. The CDR3 sequence: CASSYSTGLGYGYTF. The CDR3 nucleotides read TGTGCCAGCAGTTACTCGACAGGGCTGGGCTATGGCTACACCTTC.

V is TRBV28 and J is TRBJ1-6; the D gene is possibly TRBD1 (5 bases). The CDR3 totals 16 residues. CDR1 is MDHEN, CDR2 SYDVKM, per germline. V was cut by 3 bases and J by 5 bases, with 14 bases left in between. The CDR3 DNA reads TGTGCCAGCAGTTTGGCGGGGGATCGGGATAATTCACCCCTCCACTTT. Translating it yields CASSLAGDRDNSPLHF.

The chain couples TRBV6-5 to TRBJ2-3; D unresolved. The CDR3 is made up of 15 amino acids. Germline values: CDR1 MNHEY, CDR2 SVGAGI. V lost 2 bases and J 2 bases, leaving 11 bases between the germline ends. The DNA for the CDR3 is TGTGCCAGCAGTTACAGCTTTCCGAACACAGATACGCAGTATTTT. It translates to CASSYSFPNTDTQYF.

This clone was picked up a small number of times. This rearrangement joins TRBV30 to TRBJ2-1; D may be TRBD1 (6 bases). The V gene's germline CDR1 is GTSNPN and CDR2 SVGIG (reference sequence). The CDR3 spans 12 residues. The ends were cut back, 3 bases at V and 5 bases at J, with 8 bases in the middle. CDR3 residues: CAWSSGDNEQFF. As DNA, the CDR3 is TGTGCCTGGAGCTCAGGGGACAATGAGCAGTTCTTC. The full variable domain, with the rest looked up from reference TRBV30 and TRBJ2-1, is SQTIHQWPATLVQPVGSPLSLECTVEGTSNPNLYWYRQAAGRGLQLLFYSVGIGQISSEVPQNLSASRPQDRQFILSSKKLLLSDSGFYLCAWSSGDNEQFFGPGTRLTVL.

The rearrangement links TRBV6-1 to TRBJ2-1; 11 bases are a match to TRBD1. Trimming removed 2 bases from V and 8 bases from J; junction bases left unmatched: 8. The germline CDR1 and CDR2 sequences are MNHNS and SASEGT. The CDR3 contains 16 residues. CDR3 nucleotide sequence: TGTGCCAGCAGTGAACAACCTTGGACAGGGGGCGATGAGCAGTTCTTC. Protein sequence: CASSEQPWTGGDEQFF.

This chain uses TRBV5-4 with TRBJ2-7, with 7 bases that match TRBD1. Germline loops: CDR1 SGHNT, CDR2 YYREEE (reference sequence). The ends lost 5 bases at V and 0 bases at J; junction bases unmatched: 8. The CDR3 has 15 residues. The CDR3, as DNA: TGTGCCAGCAGTCTACAGGACAGGAGCTCCTACGAGCAGTACTTC. Amino acid sequence: CASSLQDRSSYEQYF.

The chain recombines TRBV19 with TRBJ2-7, with TRBD1 identical over 7 bases. Germline CDR1 reads LNHDA; CDR2 reads SQIVND (reference sequence). The V segment lost 9 bases and the J segment 3 bases; nucleotides outside the gene matches: 11. There are 14 residues in the CDR3. CDR3: CASEKNRGHYEQYF. Written as DNA, the CDR3 is TGTGCCAGCGAGAAGAACAGGGGACACTACGAGCAGTACTTC.

The J gene is TRBJ1-5, the V gene TRBV6-1, with D maybe TRBD1 (5 bases). CDR1 is MNHNS and CDR2 is SASEGT in the germline V gene. V lost 5 bases to trimming and J lost 4 bases, with 6 bases between them. This CDR3 has 12 residues. The CDR3 DNA is TGTGCCAGCAGTCACAGGAATCAGCCCCAGCATTTT. This gives the protein CASSHRNQPQHF.

The chain uses TRBV12-5 and TRBJ2-2; D might be TRBD2 (5 bases). The germline V gene has CDR1 LGHNT and CDR2 FRNRAP. The CDR3 is 13 amino acids. V lost 1 base and J 7 bases, leaving 7 bases between the germline ends. CDR3 sequence: CASGLGESGELFF. As DNA, the CDR3 is TGTGCTAGTGGTTTGGGGGAGAGCGGGGAGCTGTTTTTT.

This clone was recorded once. This chain links TRBV5-1 with TRBJ2-5; D gene uncertain. The germline gives CDR1 SGHRS, CDR2 YFSETQ. This CDR3 has 16 amino acids. The V end was cut by 1 base, the J end by 5 bases, with 18 bases between. The chain's CDR3 is CASSLLSRTLSETQYF. CDR3 nucleotides: TGCGCCAGCAGCTTGCTGTCCAGGACCTTAAGTGAGACCCAGTACTTC.

The chain is built from TRBV5-6 and TRBJ2-2; either TRBD1 or TRBD2 may fit D (6 bases each). Germline CDR1 and CDR2: SGHDT and YYEEEE. The CDR3 sequence is 15 residues long. Trimming left V 2 bases short and J 7 bases short, with 15 bases between. The CDR3 bases are TGTGCCAGCAGCTTTGGCGGGACACCCAACGGGGAGCTGTTTTTT. It yields the protein CASSFGGTPNGELFF.